One and the same sample provided the 13 T cell receptor beta chains below, sequenced in a study of cytomegalovirus exposure and HLA in healthy donors. In the PCR, 60 Vbeta and 13 Jbeta primers were used. Some clones are missing from TCRdb's copy, which holds only in-frame ones; the method was immunoSEQ multiplex PCR. The sample consists of around 140,000 clones, 80% of them appearing once. The sample consisted of PBMCs. All receptors come from a man aged 40-49 years in good health and CMV-seronegative.

About this clone: Its ends do not fully match the called genes, so a read error is possible. The J gene is TRBJ2-7, the V gene TRBV7-8; TRBD1 aligns across 10 bases. There are 14 residues in the CDR3. Germline CDR1 and CDR2: SGHVS and FQNEAQ. CDR3 sequence (DNA): TGTGCCAGCAGTTTAGGACAGGGGGTTGGCGAGCAGTACTTC. It translates to CASSLGQGVGEQYF.

The rearrangement links TRBV7-8 to TRBJ2-5; no clear D gene. The CDR3 has 12 residues. With 1 base removed from V and 7 bases from J, the gap between germline ends came to 7 bases. In germline, CDR1 is SGHVS, CDR2 FQNEAQ. CDR3 DNA: TGTGCCAGCAGCTTAGATCGCGGGACCCAGTACTTC. Translating it yields CASSLDRGTQYF.

The sample holds a few counts of this clone. CDR3 protein: CASSFTSGGVETQYF. In nucleotides, the CDR3 is TGTGCCAGCAGTTTTACTAGCGGGGGGGTAGAGACCCAGTACTTC. This chain uses TRBV5-4 with TRBJ2-5; TRBD2 matches at 13 bases. The V segment lost 5 bases and the J segment 4 bases; nucleotides outside the gene matches: 5. Germline V gives CDR1 SGHNT, CDR2 YYREEE (reference sequence). CDR3 length: 15 residues. Together with reference TRBV5-4 and TRBJ2-5, the CDR3 gives the full variable domain: ETGVTQSPTHLIKTRGQQVTLRCSSQSGHNTVSWYQQALGQGPQFIFQYYREEENGRGNFPPRFSGLQFPNYSSELNVNALELDDSALYLCASSFTSGGVETQYFGPGTRLLVL.

This chain uses TRBV9 with TRBJ1-2; D is perhaps TRBD1 (5 bases). CDR3 length: 15 amino acids. Trimming removed 0 bases from V and 4 bases from J, with 13 bases in between. The germline V gene has CDR1 SGDLS and CDR2 YYNGEE. Here the CDR3 DNA reads TGTGCCAGCAGCGTAGCTGCCAGGGAGGGCTATGGCTACACCTTC. Its protein product is CASSVAAREGYGYTF.

This clone came up a few times. The rearrangement links TRBV2 to TRBJ2-6, with TRBD1 as a possible D gene (6 bases). Looked up from germline, CDR1 is SNHLY and CDR2 is FYNNEI. Trimming left V 3 bases short and J 4 bases short, with 13 bases between. This CDR3 spans 16 amino acids. CDR3 nucleotides: TGTGCCAGCAGTGATAGGGGGAGAGCCGGGGCCAACGTCCTGACTTTC. It is translated as CASSDRGRAGANVLTF.

The chain has TRBV30 and TRBJ1-4, with TRBD1 matching over 12 bases. Unmatched junction bases numbered 5, after V lost 1 base and J lost 8 bases. The germline V gene encodes CDR1 GTSNPN and CDR2 SVGIG (reference sequence). The CDR3 loop spans 15 amino acids. The CDR3 here is CAWSDPGQGAEKLFF. For the CDR3, the DNA is TGTGCCTGGAGTGATCCGGGACAGGGGGCGGAAAAACTGTTTTTT. The variable domain in full, completed from reference TRBV30 and TRBJ1-4, reads SQTIHQWPATLVQPVGSPLSLECTVEGTSNPNLYWYRQAAGRGLQLLFYSVGIGQISSEVPQNLSASRPQDRQFILSSKKLLLSDSGFYLCAWSDPGQGAEKLFFGSGTQLSVL.

This clone showed up just a few times. The chain links TRBV5-1 to TRBJ1-1; no reliable D call. V was trimmed by 4 bases and J by 1 base, leaving 14 bases between them. Germline CDR1 SGHRS, CDR2 YFSETQ. The length of the CDR3 is 15 residues. The DNA of the CDR3 is TGCGCCAGCAGCCCGGATTCGACTGCGAACACTGAAGCTTTCTTT. Protein: CASSPDSTANTEAFF.

CDR3 amino acids: CAWSPFTGELFF. The CDR3 DNA follows: TGTGCCTGGAGCCCTTTCACCGGGGAGCTGTTTTTT. The chain employs TRBV30 and TRBJ2-2, with no clear D. The CDR3 contains 12 residues. V lost 3 bases and J lost 4, with 6 bases in between. Germline-derived CDR1 and CDR2 are GTSNPN and SVGIG (reference sequence). The variable domain in full, completed from reference TRBV30 and TRBJ2-2, reads SQTIHQWPATLVQPVGSPLSLECTVEGTSNPNLYWYRQAAGRGLQLLFYSVGIGQISSEVPQNLSASRPQDRQFILSSKKLLLSDSGFYLCAWSPFTGELFFGEGSRLTVL.

The V call is TRBV25-1, the J call TRBJ2-5, with TRBD1 matching over 8 bases. The CDR3 is made up of 13 amino acids. V lost 7 bases and J lost 11; bases outside the gene matches: 12. The germline gives CDR1 MGHDK, CDR2 SYGVNS. The CDR3 coding sequence is TGTGCCAGCATCACGACAGGGGCTGGTGAGCAGTACTTC. This sequence encodes CASITTGAGEQYF.

J is TRBJ1-5 and V is TRBV6-6, with a weak D call TRBD1 (6 bases). V was shortened by 3 bases and J by 5 bases, with 8 bases between the two germline ends. The CDR3 length is 13 residues. Looked up from germline, CDR1 is MNHNY and CDR2 is SVGAGI (reference sequence). DNA of the CDR3: TGTGCCAGCAGTTATCGACAGGATCAGCCCCAGCATTTT. As protein: CASSYRQDQPQHF.

This clone came up a few times. The chain combines TRBV29-1 with TRBJ1-1, with D perhaps TRBD1 (5 bases). The CDR3 totals 16 residues. CDR1 and CDR2 from the germline V gene are SQVTM and ANQGSEA. V was trimmed by 5 bases and J by 5 bases, leaving 24 bases between them. CDR3 nucleotide sequence: TGCAGCGTTATTTTTGTGAATGGGGGAGGTAAGACTGAAGCTTTCTTT. It translates to CSVIFVNGGGKTEAFF.

V gene TRBV29-1 combines with J gene TRBJ2-7, with TRBD2 matching over 9 bases. Germline V gene lookup returns CDR1 SQVTM and CDR2 ANQGSEA. The V gene end was trimmed by 6 bases and the J gene end by 3 bases; junction bases not matched to a gene: 9. The CDR3 is 14 amino acids. The CDR3 here is CSVAGGPQIYEQYF. CDR3 nucleotides: TGCAGCGTAGCGGGGGGCCCCCAGATCTACGAGCAGTACTTC.

This clone was seen a handful of times. The chain couples TRBV11-2 to TRBJ1-4; D uncertain. The V gene's germline CDR1 is SGHAT and CDR2 FQNNGV. The V and J ends lost 3 bases and 12 bases respectively, with 14 bases between them. The CDR3 has 13 residues. In nucleotides, the CDR3 is TGTGCCAGCAGCTTGGTCCACGGAGGAGAACTGTTTTTT. It translates to CASSLVHGGELFF.